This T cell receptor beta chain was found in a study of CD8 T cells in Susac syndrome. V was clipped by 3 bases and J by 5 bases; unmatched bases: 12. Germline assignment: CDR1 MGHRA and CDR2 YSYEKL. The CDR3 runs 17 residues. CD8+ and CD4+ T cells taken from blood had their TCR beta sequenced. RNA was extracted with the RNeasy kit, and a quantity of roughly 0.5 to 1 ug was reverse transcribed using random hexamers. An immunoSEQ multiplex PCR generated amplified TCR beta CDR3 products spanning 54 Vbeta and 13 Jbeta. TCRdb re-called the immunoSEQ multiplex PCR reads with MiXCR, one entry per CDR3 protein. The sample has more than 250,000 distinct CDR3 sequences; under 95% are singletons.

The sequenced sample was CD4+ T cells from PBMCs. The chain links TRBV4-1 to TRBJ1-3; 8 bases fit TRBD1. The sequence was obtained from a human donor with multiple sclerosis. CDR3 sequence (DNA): TGCGCCAGCAGCCAGCCCACAAACCGGGACAGGAGAAACACCATATATTTT. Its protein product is CASSQPTNRDRRNTIYF.